The entry below describes one T cell receptor beta chain. Its antigen remains unidentified. V lost 4 bases, J lost 6 bases, and 9 bases lay in between. From germline, CDR1 is MNHEY and CDR2 SVGAGI. CDR3 length equals 12 residues. TCRdb processed the PCR reads anew with MiXCR; each CDR3 protein has one entry. The sample holds 35,000 to 45,000 distinct CDR3 sequences, under 45% seen once. Regarding time point: late sampling 161 to 241 days after vaccination in three convalescent patients. This sample was included in a study of vaccination and CD4 T cells after COVID-19. Study results and caveats: Spike mono-reactivity applied to 304 of 307 vaccine-specific clones detected in convalescent patients.

The genes are TRBV6-5 and TRBJ1-1; D is uncertain. The source of this sequence is a human donor who had recovered from COVID-19. The sequencing here drew on CD4+ T cells from blood, taken about 7 months after SARS-CoV-2 vaccination. The CDR3: CASSFHGSEAFF. DNA of the CDR3: TGTGCCAGCAGTTTTCACGGCTCTGAAGCTTTCTTT.